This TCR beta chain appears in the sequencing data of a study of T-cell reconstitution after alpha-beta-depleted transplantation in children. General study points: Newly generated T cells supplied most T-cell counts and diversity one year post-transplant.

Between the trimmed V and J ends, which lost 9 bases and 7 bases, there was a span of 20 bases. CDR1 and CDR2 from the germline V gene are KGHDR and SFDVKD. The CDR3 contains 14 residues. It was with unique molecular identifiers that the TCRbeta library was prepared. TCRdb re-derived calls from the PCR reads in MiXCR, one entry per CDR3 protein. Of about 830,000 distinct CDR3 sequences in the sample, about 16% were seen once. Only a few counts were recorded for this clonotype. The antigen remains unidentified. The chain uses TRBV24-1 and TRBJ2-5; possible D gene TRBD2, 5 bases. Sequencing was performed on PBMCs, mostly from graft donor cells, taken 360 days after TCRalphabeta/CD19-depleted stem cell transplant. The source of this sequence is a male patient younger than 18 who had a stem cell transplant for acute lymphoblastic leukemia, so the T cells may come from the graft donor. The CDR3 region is CATATTGPGGTQYF. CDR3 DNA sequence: TGTGCCACCGCGACTACCGGGCCCGGAGGGACCCAGTACTTC.